This T cell receptor beta chain was found in a study of blood T cells in healthy people across ages. This CDR3 is 17 amino acids long. Germline V gives CDR1 KGHDR, CDR2 SFDVKD. J gave up 8 bases and V 2 bases, and 12 bases lay outside the gene matches. The individuals who served as donors were healthy Caucasians living in Russia, aged roughly 6 to 90. Samples had at least 7 million PBMCs isolated from them. Together with a sample-barcoded 5' primer, a J-beta primer mix was included in a second PCR lasting roughly 6 to 12 cycles. Each cDNA molecule received a tag from a template-switch adaptor that had 12 random nucleotides. MiXCR, applied by TCRdb to the 5' RACE reads, yields one record per CDR3 protein. The table lists about 1.8 million distinct CDR3 sequences, 40% to 55% of them singletons.

The clonotype comes from a woman between 35 and 50 years old in good health. The V and J genes are TRBV24-1 and TRBJ2-1; TRBD2 agrees at 9 bases. Sample: blood. The CDR3 reads CATSDSSTSGWRDEQFF. CDR3 bases: TGTGCCACCAGTGATTCCTCGACTAGCGGCTGGAGGGATGAGCAGTTCTTC.